The 10 T cell receptor beta chains listed next were all sequenced from one sample in a study of T-cell memory formation after mild COVID-19. TCRdb fed the 5' RACE reads into MiXCR, producing one record per CDR3 protein. The sample comprises about 440,000 distinct CDR3 sequences, 15% to 20% of which are singletons, and around 9.2% rests with the top ten. The sample consisted of PBMCs or a T cell subset sorted from them (not recorded which). Source of these receptors: an adult woman who had mild COVID-19 (a few samples of this study predate the infection). Cell type and time point are not known.

In its sample, this clonotype was seen once. The chain is built from TRBV29-1 and TRBJ2-7, with no clear D. Germline CDR1 reads SQVTM; CDR2 reads ANQGSEA. The length of the CDR3 is 12 residues. V was trimmed by 6 bases and J by 2 bases, leaving 11 bases between them. In DNA, the CDR3 is TGCAGCGTGGACCCAGGTACCTACGAGCAGTACTTC. Translating gives CSVDPGTYEQYF.

This clonotype was counted a few times. V gene TRBV5-6 combines with J gene TRBJ2-1, with a tentative D call TRBD2 (7 bases). The V gene's germline CDR1 is SGHDT and CDR2 YYEEEE. V dropped 4 bases and J dropped 8 bases, with 13 bases sitting between them. The CDR3 sequence is 13 residues long. The CDR3 coding sequence is TGTGCCAGCAGCCGGGGGGCCCCCCATGAGCAGTTCTTC. It translates to CASSRGAPHEQFF.

The V and J genes are TRBV28 and TRBJ1-1; D possibly corresponds to TRBD1 (6 bases). The V gene lost 3 bases and the J gene lost 3 bases, with 17 bases spanning the gap. This CDR3 is built from 16 residues. In germline, CDR1 is MDHEN, CDR2 SYDVKM. CDR3 in amino acids: CASSLNGGREDTEAFF. CDR3 in DNA: TGTGCCAGCAGTTTGAACGGGGGGCGCGAGGACACTGAAGCTTTCTTT.

This clonotype was seen more than once but under ten times. The chain couples TRBV7-9 to TRBJ1-1; TRBD1 might be the D (5 bases). The CDR3 contains 15 residues. V was pared by 3 bases and J by 3 bases, with 14 bases between. Per the germline V gene, CDR1 is SEHNR and CDR2 is FQNEAQ (reference sequence). In DNA, the CDR3 is TGTGCCAGCAGCTTTATCAGTGCGGGGGACACTGAAGCTTTCTTT. Translated: CASSFISAGDTEAFF.

This chain uses TRBV27 with TRBJ2-5, with 8 nucleotides matching TRBD2. J gave up 5 bases and V 6 bases, and 8 bases lay outside the gene matches. Germline values: CDR1 MNHEY, CDR2 SMNVEV (reference sequence). The CDR3 spans 14 residues. Written as DNA, the CDR3 is TGTGCCAGCAGCTTTTTAGCGGGAAGGGAGACCCAGTACTTC. It specifies CASSFLAGRETQYF.

This clonotype was recorded a few times. The chain uses TRBV7-6 and TRBJ2-1, with D possibly TRBD2 on 6 matching bases. There are 16 residues in the CDR3. V was trimmed by 5 bases and J by 7 bases, leaving 21 bases between them. Per germline, CDR1 SGHVS and CDR2 FNYEAQ. The CDR3: CASSPGLGTRGNEQFF. CDR3 DNA sequence: TGTGCCAGCAGCCCAGGGTTGGGGACTCGAGGGAATGAGCAGTTCTTC.

This rearrangement joins TRBV24-1 to TRBJ2-5, with TRBD2 identical over 8 bases. This CDR3 is 17 amino acids long. Looked up from germline, CDR1 is KGHDR and CDR2 is SFDVKD. The V gene end was trimmed by 5 bases and the J gene end by 5 bases; junction bases not matched to a gene: 15. The CDR3 nucleotides read TGTGCCACCAGTGGATTTCCTAGCGACGGGAGGGCCGAGACCCAGTACTTC. Protein: CATSGFPSDGRAETQYF.

This clonotype was seen only a few times. The rearrangement joins TRBV7-8 to TRBJ1-5; weak D call: TRBD1 (5 bases). This CDR3 region has 15 residues. The germline V gene has CDR1 SGHVS and CDR2 FQNEAQ. The V and J ends lost 1 base and 6 bases respectively, with 13 bases between them. The CDR3 here is CASSLVQGWGQPQHF. CDR3 bases: TGTGCCAGCAGCTTAGTGCAGGGTTGGGGTCAGCCCCAGCATTTT.

This clonotype was seen a handful of times. J is TRBJ1-1 and V is TRBV6-1; 9 nucleotides line up with TRBD1. J lost 6 bases, V lost 2 bases, and 4 bases had no gene match. The V gene's germline CDR1 is MNHNS and CDR2 SASEGT. This CDR3 contains 14 residues. The DNA for the CDR3 is TGTGCCAGCAGTGAAAGGGACAGGGTTTCTGAAGCTTTCTTT. Translating gives CASSERDRVSEAFF.

The table lists this clonotype with a few counts. The rearrangement uses TRBV20-1 and TRBJ2-1, with D maybe TRBD2 (6 bases). Germline V CDR1 and CDR2: DFQATT, SNEGSKA (reference sequence). This CDR3 spans 15 amino acids. The V and J ends lost 1 base and 2 bases respectively, with 12 bases between them. Here the CDR3 reads CSARGLDLPYNEQFF. The CDR3 DNA reads TGCAGTGCTAGAGGACTAGACCTACCCTACAATGAGCAGTTCTTC.